This passage covers 16 T cell receptor beta chains from one sample sequenced in a study of blood T cell repertoires in COVID-19. Sequenced by immunoSEQ multiplex PCR; TCRdb stores in-frame clones only, minus some. The sample lists approximately 250,000 clones; around 87% were seen once. Sequences were obtained from peripheral blood. All receptors come from a woman aged 55-69 years with COVID-19, enrolled during active disease.

This clone was recorded once. The rearrangement uses TRBV6-1 and TRBJ1-2; D remains ambiguous. Trimming removed 3 bases from V and 4 bases from J, with 15 bases in between. Germline values: CDR1 MNHNS, CDR2 SASEGT. This CDR3 comprises 15 residues. This CDR3 is CASSEEGPLGYGYTF. The CDR3 region has the DNA TGTGCCAGCAGTGAGGAGGGCCCGCTCGGCTATGGCTACACCTTC.

The chain joins TRBV18 to TRBJ2-1, with 9 positions matching TRBD2. Germline assignment: CDR1 KGHSH and CDR2 LQKENI. After removal of 6 bases from V and 6 bases from J, the junction contained 9 bases not matched to a gene. This CDR3 region has 15 residues. The CDR3 DNA is TGTGCCAGCTCCCCCGGCGGGAGGGTTTCCAATGAGCAGTTCTTC. Protein sequence: CASSPGGRVSNEQFF.

This clone has more than one count but fewer than ten. The chain has TRBV9 and TRBJ1-5; D is ambiguous. This CDR3 is built from 14 residues. V lost 1 base to trimming and J lost 4 bases, with 9 bases between them. Germline assignment: CDR1 SGDLS and CDR2 YYNGEE. In DNA, the CDR3 is TGTGCCAGCAGCGTAACTGGGAGGAATCAGCCCCAGCATTTT. This codes for CASSVTGRNQPQHF.

The chain joins TRBV7-9 to TRBJ2-7; unclear D gene. CDR3 length: 11 amino acids. Trimming stripped 5 bases from V and 3 bases from J, with 5 bases between. The germline V gene has CDR1 SEHNR and CDR2 FQNEAQ (reference sequence). CDR3 DNA: TGTGCCAGCAGCCGTAACTACGAGCAGTACTTC. The encoded protein is CASSRNYEQYF.

This chain uses TRBV28 with TRBJ2-3; 8 nucleotides align to TRBD2. With 7 bases clipped from V and 3 bases from J, the junction kept 6 bases outside the gene matches. The CDR3 runs 14 residues. The V gene's germline CDR1 is MDHEN and CDR2 SYDVKM. In DNA, the CDR3 is TGTGCCAGCAACCCGGGACTAGTTACAGATACGCAGTATTTT. Encoded protein: CASNPGLVTDTQYF.

This clone was recorded only once. The chain carries TRBV7-2 and TRBJ1-2; tentative D call: TRBD1 (6 bases). The germline CDR1 and CDR2 sequences are SGHTA and FQGNSA. The CDR3 sequence is 15 residues long. The germline V and J ends were trimmed by 5 bases and 5 bases, with 18 bases remaining between them. CDR3 residues: CASSRRSGGDYGYTF. The CDR3 DNA follows: TGTGCCAGCAGCCGTCGGTCGGGGGGCGATTATGGCTACACCTTC.

The J gene is TRBJ1-3, the V gene TRBV14; possibly TRBD1 for D (5 bases). Trimming cost V 4 bases and J 0 bases, with 13 bases left between them. CDR3 length: 16 residues. The germline V gene has CDR1 SGHDN and CDR2 FVKESK. CDR3: CASSPSGGFSGNTIYF. Written as DNA, the CDR3 is TGTGCCAGCAGCCCCTCGGGGGGGTTCTCTGGAAACACCATATATTTT.

The chain carries TRBV5-1 and TRBJ2-2; D is uncertain. With 1 base removed from V and 6 bases from J, the gap between germline ends came to 10 bases. The CDR3 extends over 14 amino acids. CDR1 and CDR2 from the germline V gene are SGHRS and YFSETQ. The DNA for the CDR3 is TGCGCCAGCAGCTTGCGGGTTGAGGCCGGGGAGCTGTTTTTT. Its protein is CASSLRVEAGELFF. Supplemented by reference TRBV5-1 and TRBJ2-2, the full variable domain reads KAGVTQTPRYLIKTRGQQVTLSCSPISGHRSVSWYQQTPGQGLQFLFEYFSETQRNKGNFPGRFSGRQFSNSRSEMNVSTLELGDSALYLCASSLRVEAGELFFGEGSRLTVL.

A note on this clone: Other nucleotide sequences in the sample specify the same CDR3. The gene calls are TRBV5-4 and TRBJ2-7; D perhaps matches TRBD1 (5 bases). Germline V gives CDR1 SGHNT, CDR2 YYREEE (reference sequence). With 4 bases removed from V and 5 bases from J, the gap between germline ends came to 13 bases. The CDR3 length is 13 residues. The CDR3 coding sequence is TGTGCCAGCAGCCCCGACAGAGGTGACGAGCAGTACTTC. Translation: CASSPDRGDEQYF.

V and J are TRBV3-1 (or the pseudogene TRBV3-2) and TRBJ2-1, with D perhaps TRBD1 (5 bases). CDR1 is LGHDT, CDR2 YNNKEL, per germline (reference sequence). Trimming removed 3 bases from V and 5 bases from J, with 11 bases in between. The CDR3 runs to 14 residues. As DNA, the CDR3 is TGTGCCAGCAGCCACCCCAGACAGAACAATGAGCAGTTCTTC. Translation gives CASSHPRQNNEQFF.

Notes on this clone: Other DNA sequences in this sample translate to the same CDR3. The rearrangement links TRBV9 to TRBJ1-1; D is unresolved. Germline values: CDR1 SGDLS, CDR2 YYNGEE. This CDR3 contains 13 residues. V shed 2 bases and J shed 0 bases, with 5 bases lying between them. CDR3 DNA sequence: TGTGCCAGCAGCGTTGGCATGAACACTGAAGCTTTCTTT. This translates into CASSVGMNTEAFF.

The chain has TRBV9 and TRBJ2-7; 10 bases align to TRBD2. The CDR3 contains 15 residues. Germline V lookup: CDR1 SGDLS, CDR2 YYNGEE. V trimming: 4 bases; J trimming: 7 bases; junction bases outside the gene matches: 11. CDR3: CASSYVAGGLSEQYF. The DNA for the CDR3 is TGTGCCAGCAGCTATGTAGCGGGAGGTCTTAGTGAGCAGTACTTC. Supplemented by reference TRBV9 and TRBJ2-7, the full variable domain reads DSGVTQTPKHLITATGQRVTLRCSPRSGDLSVYWYQQSLDQGLQFLIQYYNGEERAKGNILERFSAQQFPDLHSELNLSSLELGDSALYFCASSYVAGGLSEQYFGPGTRLTVT.

This chain uses TRBV19 with TRBJ1-1, with D perhaps matching TRBD1 (5 bases). V was cut by 5 bases and J by 6 bases, with 16 bases left in between. The CDR3 is 14 amino acids. Per germline, CDR1 LNHDA and CDR2 SQIVND (reference sequence). DNA for the CDR3: TGTGCCAGTAGTGGAGGGGATAGATCCGCTGAAGCTTTCTTT. Its protein product is CASSGGDRSAEAFF.

Remarks on this clone: Other DNA sequences from this sample encode an identical CDR3 as well. V is TRBV7-9 and J is TRBJ1-1; D is ambiguous. Per germline, CDR1 SEHNR and CDR2 FQNEAQ (reference sequence). The V and J ends lost 1 base and 2 bases respectively, with 5 bases between them. The CDR3 has 13 residues. In DNA form, the CDR3 reads TGTGCCAGCAGCTTAGGAGCAAACACTGAAGCTTTCTTT. This codes for CASSLGANTEAFF.

The J gene is TRBJ1-1, the V gene TRBV7-9; D ambiguous. Germline-derived CDR1 and CDR2 are SEHNR and FQNEAQ (reference sequence). The CDR3 is 12 amino acids. Trimming stripped 5 bases from V and 4 bases from J, with 8 bases between. The CDR3 reads CASSPAGTEAFF. DNA for the CDR3: TGTGCCAGCAGCCCGGCAGGCACTGAAGCTTTCTTT.

The chain couples TRBV15 to TRBJ2-1; 8 positions agree with TRBD2. The junction had 16 bases not matched to a gene; V was cut back by 5 bases and J by 4 bases. In germline, CDR1 is LNHNV, CDR2 YYDKDF (reference sequence). The CDR3 totals 18 residues. CDR3 DNA: TGTGCCACCAGCGGGGGAAGCGGGAGATCCCCTAGGTACAATGAGCAGTTCTTC. Protein: CATSGGSGRSPRYNEQFF.